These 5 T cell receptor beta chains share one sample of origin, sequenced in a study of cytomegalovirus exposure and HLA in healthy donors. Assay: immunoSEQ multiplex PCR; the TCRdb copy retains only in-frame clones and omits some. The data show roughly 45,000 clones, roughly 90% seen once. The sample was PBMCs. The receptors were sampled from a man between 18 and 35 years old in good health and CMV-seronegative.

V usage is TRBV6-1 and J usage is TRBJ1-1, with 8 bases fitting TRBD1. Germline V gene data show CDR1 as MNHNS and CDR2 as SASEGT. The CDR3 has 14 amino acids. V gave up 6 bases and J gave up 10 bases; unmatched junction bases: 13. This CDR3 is CASRGTGDRYIAFF. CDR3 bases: TGTGCCAGCAGGGGAACGGGGGACAGGTATATAGCTTTCTTT.

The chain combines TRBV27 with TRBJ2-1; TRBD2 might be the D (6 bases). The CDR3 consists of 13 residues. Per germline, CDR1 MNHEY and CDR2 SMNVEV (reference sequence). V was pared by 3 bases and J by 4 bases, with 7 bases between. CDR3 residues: CASSLGGYNEQFF. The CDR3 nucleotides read TGTGCCAGCAGTTTGGGAGGTTACAATGAGCAGTTCTTC.

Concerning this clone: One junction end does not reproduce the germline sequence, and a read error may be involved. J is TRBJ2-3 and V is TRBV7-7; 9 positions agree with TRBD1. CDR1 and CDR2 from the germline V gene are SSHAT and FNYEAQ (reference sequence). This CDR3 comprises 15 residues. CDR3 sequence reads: CASSSNTGGRDTQYF. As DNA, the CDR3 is TGTGCTAGCAGCTCTAATACAGGGGGCAGGGATACGCAGTATTTT. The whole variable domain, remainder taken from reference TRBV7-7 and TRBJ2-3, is GAGVSQSPRYKVTKRGQDVTLRCDPISSHATLYWYQQALGQGPEFLTYFNYEAQPDKSGLPSDRFSAERPEGSISTLTIQRTEQRDSAMYRCASSSNTGGRDTQYFGPGTRLTVL.

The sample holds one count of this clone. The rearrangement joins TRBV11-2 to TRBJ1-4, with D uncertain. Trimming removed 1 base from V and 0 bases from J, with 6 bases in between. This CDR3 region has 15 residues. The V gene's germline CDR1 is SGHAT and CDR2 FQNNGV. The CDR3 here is CASSLGQTTNEKLFF. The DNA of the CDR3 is TGTGCCAGCAGCTTAGGGCAGACAACTAATGAAAAACTGTTTTTT.

The CDR3 loop reads CASSLTHSWANVLTF. In DNA, the CDR3 is TGTGCCAGCAGCTTAACACATAGCTGGGCCAACGTCCTGACTTTC. This rearrangement joins TRBV7-3 to TRBJ2-6, with D hard to call. Per germline, CDR1 SGHTA and CDR2 FQGTGA. The CDR3 length is 15 residues. V was shortened by 0 bases and J by 5 bases, with 8 bases between the two germline ends.